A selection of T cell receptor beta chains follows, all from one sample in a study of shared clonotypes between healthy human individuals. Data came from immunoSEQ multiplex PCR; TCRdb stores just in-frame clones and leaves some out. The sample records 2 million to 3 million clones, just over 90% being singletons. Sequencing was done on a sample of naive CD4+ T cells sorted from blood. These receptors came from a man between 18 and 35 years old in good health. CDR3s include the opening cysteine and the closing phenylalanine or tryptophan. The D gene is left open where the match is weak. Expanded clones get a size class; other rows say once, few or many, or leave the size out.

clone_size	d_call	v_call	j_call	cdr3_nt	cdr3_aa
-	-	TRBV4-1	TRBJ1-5	TGCGCCAGCAGCCAAGATCCACAGGGAGTGGGTCAGCCCCAGCATTTT	CASSQDPQGVGQPQHF
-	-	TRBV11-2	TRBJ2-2	TGTGCCAGCTCCCACCGTCCTGGCGGGGAGCTGTTTTTT	CASSHRPGGELFF
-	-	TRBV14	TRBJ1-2	TGTGCCAGCAGCCCCATGCGAAACTATGGCTACACCTTC	CASSPMRNYGYTF
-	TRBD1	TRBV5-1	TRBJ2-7	TGCGCCAGCAGCTTGGCAGGGACAGGGCCTAGTGGGGAGCAGTACTTC	CASSLAGTGPSGEQYF
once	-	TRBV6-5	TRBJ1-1	TGTGCCAGCACAGACCGGGACACTGAAGCTTTCTTT	CASTDRDTEAFF
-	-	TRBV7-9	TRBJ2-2	TGTGCCAGCAGCCCTGTCGGGGCGGACACCGGGGAGCTGTTTTTT	CASSPVGADTGELFF
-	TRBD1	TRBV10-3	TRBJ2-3	TGTGCCATCAGTGTAGGACAGGGGGCTATCTCTGGCACAGATACGCAGTATTTT	CAISVGQGAISGTDTQYF
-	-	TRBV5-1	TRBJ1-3	TGCGCCAGCAGCTTGGGTTCCGGACAGGGAAACACCATATATTTT	CASSLGSGQGNTIYF
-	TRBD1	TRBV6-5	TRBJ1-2	TGTGCCAGCAGTAAGGACAGGGCCGGTGGCTACACCTTC	CASSKDRAGGYTF
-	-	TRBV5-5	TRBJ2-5	TGTGCCAGCGCTAACAGGTACCAAGAGACCCAGTACTTC	CASANRYQETQYF
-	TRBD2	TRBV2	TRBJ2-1	TGTGCCAGCAGGAACCTAGCGGGAGGGTATAGTGAGCAGTTCTTC	CASRNLAGGYSEQFF
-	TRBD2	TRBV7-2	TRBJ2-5	TGTGCCAGCAGCTCAGCGGGGGGGGTGACCCAGTACTTC	CASSSAGGVTQYF
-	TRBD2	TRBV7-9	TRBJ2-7	TGTGCCAGCAGCTTAGAGGGACTAGCAGAGCAGTACTTC	CASSLEGLAEQYF
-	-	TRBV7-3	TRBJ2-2	TGTGCCAGCAGCTTAGGCACTAACACCGGGGAGCTGTTTTTT	CASSLGTNTGELFF
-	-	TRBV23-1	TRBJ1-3	TGCGCCAGCAGAGGCTTCTACTATGGAAACACCATATATTTT	CASRGFYYGNTIYF
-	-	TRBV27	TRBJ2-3	TGTGCCAGCAGTTTATCTCGTTGGGGCGCGATAGAATCTGATACGCAGTATTTT	CASSLSRWGAIESDTQYF
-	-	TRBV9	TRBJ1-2	TGTGCCAGCAGCGCCGAGTCCGGGTATGGCTACACCTTC	CASSAESGYGYTF
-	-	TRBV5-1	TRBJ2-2	TGCGCCAGCGGGCCCGGATCCGGGGAGCTGTTTTTT	CASGPGSGELFF
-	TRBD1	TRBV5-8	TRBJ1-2	TGTGCCAGCAGCACTCGGACAGGGGGGTTTTACGGCTACACCTTC	CASSTRTGGFYGYTF
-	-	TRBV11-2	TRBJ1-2	TGTGCCAGCAGCTTAGCGTCGGGAAATGGCTACACCTTC	CASSLASGNGYTF
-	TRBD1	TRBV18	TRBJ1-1	TGTGCCAGCTCACCACGAGAGGGGGCCACTGAAGCTTTCTTT	CASSPREGATEAFF
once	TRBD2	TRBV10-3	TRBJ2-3	TGTGCCATCAGTTGGAGCGGGGGGGCCTTCAACACAGATACGCAGTATTTT	CAISWSGGAFNTDTQYF
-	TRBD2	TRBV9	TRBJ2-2	TGTGCCAGCAGCGTAGTGGATAGCGGGGGGTTCACCCGGGAGCTGTTTTTT	CASSVVDSGGFTRELFF
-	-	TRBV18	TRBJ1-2	TGTGCCAGCTCACCACTTGTGGGAGCCAACTATGGCTACACCTTC	CASSPLVGANYGYTF
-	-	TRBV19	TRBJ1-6	TGTGCCAGTAGTATAGTGAGCAATAATTCACCCCTCCACTTT	CASSIVSNNSPLHF
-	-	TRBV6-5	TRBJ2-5	TGTGCCAGCAGTTACGGGGGGCTAAGTCTTAGGACCCAGTACTTC	CASSYGGLSLRTQYF
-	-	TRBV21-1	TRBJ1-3	TGTGCCAGCAGCAAAGAGATGGTTTCTGGAAACACCATATATTTT	CASSKEMVSGNTIYF
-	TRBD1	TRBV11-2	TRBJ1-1	TGTGCCAGCAGCTTAGGTGGACAGGTAGTGGCTTTCTTT	CASSLGGQVVAFF
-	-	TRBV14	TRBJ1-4	TGTGCCAGCAGCCAAGATGTGGGTACTAATGAAAAACTGTTTTTT	CASSQDVGTNEKLFF
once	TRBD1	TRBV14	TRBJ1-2	TGTGCCAGCAGCCCATGGGGGACAGGGACTAACTATGGCTACACCTTC	CASSPWGTGTNYGYTF
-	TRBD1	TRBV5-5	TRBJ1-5	TGTGCCAGCAGCTTACAGGGGGCCTCTTATAGCAATCAGCCCCAGCATTTT	CASSLQGASYSNQPQHF
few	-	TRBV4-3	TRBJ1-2	TGCGCCAGCAGCTTGGGGGCGGACTATGGCTACACCTTC	CASSLGADYGYTF
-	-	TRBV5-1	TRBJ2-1	TGCGCCAGCAGCTTGTTGCGGGGAGAAATGTCCAACTACAATGAGCAGTTCTTC	CASSLLRGEMSNYNEQFF
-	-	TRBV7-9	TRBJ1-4	TGTGCCAGCAGCTTAACAGGGCGGAGTACAACTAATGAAAAACTGTTTTTT	CASSLTGRSTTNEKLFF
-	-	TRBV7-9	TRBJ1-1	TGTGCCAGCAGCCTGGCGGGGAACACTGAAGCTTTCTTT	CASSLAGNTEAFF
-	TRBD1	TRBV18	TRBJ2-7	TGTGCCAGCTTCCGGGACAGCTCCTACGAGCAGTACTTC	CASFRDSSYEQYF
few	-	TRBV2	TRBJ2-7	TGTGCCAGCAGTGCTAGCCGCGGGGCCCCCTACGAGCAGTACTTC	CASSASRGAPYEQYF
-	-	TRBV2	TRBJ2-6	TGTGCCAGCAATGCCTTAGGTGGTAAGATCTCTGGGGCCAACGTCCTGACTTTC	CASNALGGKISGANVLTF
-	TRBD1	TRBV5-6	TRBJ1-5	TGTGCCAGCAGCTACAGGGACAGGGGATACTTACTGGGCAATCAGCCCCAGCATTTT	CASSYRDRGYLLGNQPQHF